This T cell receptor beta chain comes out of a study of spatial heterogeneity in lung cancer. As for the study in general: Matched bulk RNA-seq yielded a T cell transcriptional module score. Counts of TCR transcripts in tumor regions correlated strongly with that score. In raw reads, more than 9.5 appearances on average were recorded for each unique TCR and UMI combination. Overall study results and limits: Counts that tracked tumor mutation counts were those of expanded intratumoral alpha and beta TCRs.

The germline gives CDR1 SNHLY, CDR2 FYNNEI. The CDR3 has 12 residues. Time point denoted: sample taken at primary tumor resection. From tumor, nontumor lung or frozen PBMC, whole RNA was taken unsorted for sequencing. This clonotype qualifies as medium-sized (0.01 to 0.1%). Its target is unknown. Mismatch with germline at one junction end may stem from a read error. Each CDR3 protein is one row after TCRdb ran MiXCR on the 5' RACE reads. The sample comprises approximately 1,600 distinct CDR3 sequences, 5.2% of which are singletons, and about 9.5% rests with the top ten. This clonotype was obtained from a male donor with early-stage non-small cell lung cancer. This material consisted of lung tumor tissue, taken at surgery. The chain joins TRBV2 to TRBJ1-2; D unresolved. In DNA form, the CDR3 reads TGTACCAGCGCTACGGGCGGTTATGGCTACACCTTC. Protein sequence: CTSATGGYGYTF.